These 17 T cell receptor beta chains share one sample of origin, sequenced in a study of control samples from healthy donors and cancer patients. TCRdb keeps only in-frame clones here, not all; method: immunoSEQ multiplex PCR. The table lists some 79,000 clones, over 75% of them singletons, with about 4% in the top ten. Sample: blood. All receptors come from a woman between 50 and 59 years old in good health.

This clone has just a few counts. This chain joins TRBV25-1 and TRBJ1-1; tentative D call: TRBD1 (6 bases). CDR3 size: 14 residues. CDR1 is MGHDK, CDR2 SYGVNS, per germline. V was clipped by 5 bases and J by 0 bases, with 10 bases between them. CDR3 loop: CASSPQGMNTEAFF. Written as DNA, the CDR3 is TGTGCCAGCAGTCCTCAGGGGATGAACACTGAAGCTTTCTTT.

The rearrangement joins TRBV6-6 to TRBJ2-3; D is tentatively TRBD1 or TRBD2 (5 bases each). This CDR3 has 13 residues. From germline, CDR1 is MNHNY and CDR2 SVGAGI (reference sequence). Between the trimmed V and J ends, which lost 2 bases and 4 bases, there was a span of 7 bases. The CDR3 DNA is TGTGCCAGCAGTTACGGGACGTCAGATACGCAGTATTTT. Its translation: CASSYGTSDTQYF.

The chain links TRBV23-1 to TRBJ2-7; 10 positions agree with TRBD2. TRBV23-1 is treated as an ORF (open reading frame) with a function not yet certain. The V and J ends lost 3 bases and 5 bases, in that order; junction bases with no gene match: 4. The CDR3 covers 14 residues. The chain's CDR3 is CASSHRTSGHEQYF. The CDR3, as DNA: TGCGCCAGCAGTCACCGGACTAGCGGCCACGAGCAGTACTTC.

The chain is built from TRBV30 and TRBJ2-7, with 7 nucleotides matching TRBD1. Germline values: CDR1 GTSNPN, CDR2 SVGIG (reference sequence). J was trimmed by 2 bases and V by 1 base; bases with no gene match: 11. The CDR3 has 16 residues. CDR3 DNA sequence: TGTGCCTGGAGTGACCCGCCGGGACAGTATACCTACGAGCAGTACTTC. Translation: CAWSDPPGQYTYEQYF.

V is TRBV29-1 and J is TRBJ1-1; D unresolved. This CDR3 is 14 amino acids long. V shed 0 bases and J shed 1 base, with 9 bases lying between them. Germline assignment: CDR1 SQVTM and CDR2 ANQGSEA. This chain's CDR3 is CSVEDSGRNTEAFF. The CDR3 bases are TGCAGCGTTGAAGATAGTGGCCGGAACACTGAAGCTTTCTTT.

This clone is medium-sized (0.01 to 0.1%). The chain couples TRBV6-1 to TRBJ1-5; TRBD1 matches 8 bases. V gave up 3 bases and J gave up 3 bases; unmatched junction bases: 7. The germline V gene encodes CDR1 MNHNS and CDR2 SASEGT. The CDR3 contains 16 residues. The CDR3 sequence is CASSEQGASVNQPQHF. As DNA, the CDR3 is TGTGCCAGCAGTGAGCAGGGGGCGAGTGTCAATCAGCCCCAGCATTTT.

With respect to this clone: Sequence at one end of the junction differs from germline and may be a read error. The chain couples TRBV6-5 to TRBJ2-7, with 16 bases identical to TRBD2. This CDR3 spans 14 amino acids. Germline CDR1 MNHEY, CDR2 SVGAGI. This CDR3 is CASRPPGLAGGHHF. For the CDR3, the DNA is TGTGCCAGCAGACCCCCGGGACTAGCGGGAGGGCATCACTTC.

The CDR3 nucleotides are TGTGCCAGCAGCCTCAGAGATACGCAGTATTTT. Translation gives CASSLRDTQYF. The chain is built from TRBV14 and TRBJ2-3; D is ambiguous. The CDR3 extends over 11 amino acids. CDR1 SGHDN and CDR2 FVKESK come from the germline V gene. The V gene lost 4 bases and the J gene lost 5 bases, with 4 bases spanning the gap. Looking up the rest from reference TRBV14 and TRBJ2-3 gives the full variable domain: EAGVTQFPSHSVIEKGQTVTLRCDPISGHDNLYWYRRVMGKEIKFLLHFVKESKQDESGMPNNRFLAERTGGTYSTLKVQPAELEDSGVYFCASSLRDTQYFGPGTRLTVL.

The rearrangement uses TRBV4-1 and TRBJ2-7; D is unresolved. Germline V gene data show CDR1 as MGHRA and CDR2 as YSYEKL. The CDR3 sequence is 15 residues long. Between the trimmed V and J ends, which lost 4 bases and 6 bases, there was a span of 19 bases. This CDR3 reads CASSLPGNSNREQYF. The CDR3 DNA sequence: TGCGCCAGCAGCCTCCCTGGGAACTCGAATCGCGAGCAGTACTTC.

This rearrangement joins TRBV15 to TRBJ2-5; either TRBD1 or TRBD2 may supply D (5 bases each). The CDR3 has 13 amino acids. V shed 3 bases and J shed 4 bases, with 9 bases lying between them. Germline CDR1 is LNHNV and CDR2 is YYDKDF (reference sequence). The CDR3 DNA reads TGTGCCACCAGCAGTGGGACGGGAGAGACCCAGTACTTC. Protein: CATSSGTGETQYF.

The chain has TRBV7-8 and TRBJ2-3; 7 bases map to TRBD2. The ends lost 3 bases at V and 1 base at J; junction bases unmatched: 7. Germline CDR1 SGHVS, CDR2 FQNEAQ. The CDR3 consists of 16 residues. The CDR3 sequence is CASSFIAGAGTDTQYF. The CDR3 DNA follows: TGTGCCAGCAGCTTTATCGCGGGAGCGGGCACAGATACGCAGTATTTT.

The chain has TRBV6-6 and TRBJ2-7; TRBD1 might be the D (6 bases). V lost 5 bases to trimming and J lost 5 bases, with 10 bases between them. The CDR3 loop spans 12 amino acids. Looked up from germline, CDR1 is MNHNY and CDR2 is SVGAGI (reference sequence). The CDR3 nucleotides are TGTGCCAGCAGTGGCCACAGGGACGAGCAGTACTTC. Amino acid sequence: CASSGHRDEQYF.

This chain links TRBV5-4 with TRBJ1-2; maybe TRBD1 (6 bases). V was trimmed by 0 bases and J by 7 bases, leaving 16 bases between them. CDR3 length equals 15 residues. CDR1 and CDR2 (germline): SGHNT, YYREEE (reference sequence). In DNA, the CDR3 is TGTGCCAGCAGCTTGGACCCCAGGGGTCCCCCTGGCTACACCTTC. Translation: CASSLDPRGPPGYTF.

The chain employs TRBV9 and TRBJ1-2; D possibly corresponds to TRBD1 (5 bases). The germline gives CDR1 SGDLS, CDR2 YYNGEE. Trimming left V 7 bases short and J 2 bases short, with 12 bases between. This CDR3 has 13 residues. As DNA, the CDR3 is TGTGCCAGCGCTCAGTCAGGGAACTATGGCTACACCTTC. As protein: CASAQSGNYGYTF.

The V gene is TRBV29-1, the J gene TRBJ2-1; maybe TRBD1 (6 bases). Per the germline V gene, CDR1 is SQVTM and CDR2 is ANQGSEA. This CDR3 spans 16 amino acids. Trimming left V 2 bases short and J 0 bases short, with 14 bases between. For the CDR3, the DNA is TGCAGCGTTGAATCTGTAAGGGGGAGCTCCTACAATGAGCAGTTCTTC. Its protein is CSVESVRGSSYNEQFF.

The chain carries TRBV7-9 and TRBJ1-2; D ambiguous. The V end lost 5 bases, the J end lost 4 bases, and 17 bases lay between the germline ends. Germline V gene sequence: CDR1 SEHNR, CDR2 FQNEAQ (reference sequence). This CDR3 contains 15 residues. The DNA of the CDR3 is TGTGCCAGCAGCCTTCCGGGAAGCCGGGGCTATGGCTACACCTTC. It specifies CASSLPGSRGYGYTF. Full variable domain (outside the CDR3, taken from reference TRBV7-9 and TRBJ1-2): DTGVSQNPRHKITKRGQNVTFRCDPISEHNRLYWYRQTLGQGPEFLTYFQNEAQLEKSRLLSDRFSAERPKGSFSTLEIQRTEQGDSAMYLCASSLPGSRGYGYTFGSGTRLTVV.

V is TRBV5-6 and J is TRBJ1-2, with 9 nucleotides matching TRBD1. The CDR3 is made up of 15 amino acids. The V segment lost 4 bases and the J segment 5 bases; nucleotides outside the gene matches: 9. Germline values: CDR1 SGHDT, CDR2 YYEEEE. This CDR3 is CASSNSGQGWYGYTF. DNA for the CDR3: TGTGCCAGCAGCAACTCCGGACAGGGGTGGTATGGCTACACCTTC.